This T cell receptor beta chain was profiled in a study of beta chain features in type 1 diabetes. Study-level findings and limits: Type 1 diabetes patients had moderately but significantly shorter TCRB CDR3s in all four CD4+ subsets. Sequencing the cDNA could make cells with high TCR expression show up more than they should.

Worth noting for this clone: The antigen is not known.

Expressed TCRB transcripts were sequenced because the isolated RNA had all been reverse transcribed beforehand. TCRdb keeps only in-frame clones here, not all; method: immunoSEQ multiplex PCR. The sample carries some 160,000 clones, about 9% recorded once. The V gene end was trimmed by 9 bases and the J gene end by 7 bases; junction bases not matched to a gene: 8. The CDR3 is 14 amino acids. CDR1 is KGHSH and CDR2 is LQKENI in the germline V gene. Material for sequencing was central memory CD4+ T cells from blood. The chain links TRBV18 to TRBJ2-1, with 11 bases fitting TRBD2. The clonotype originates from a woman in her twenties or thirties with type 1 diabetes. Here the CDR3 DNA reads TGTGCCAGTTCTACGGGACTAGCGGAAAATGAGCAGTTCTTC. Translating it yields CASSTGLAENEQFF.